These 3 T cell receptor beta chains share one sample of origin, sequenced in a study of blood T cell repertoires in COVID-19. Clones were read by immunoSEQ multiplex PCR, and TCRdb kept only the in-frame ones, dropping some. The sample consists of some 200,000 clones, 90% of them appearing once. Input material: peripheral blood. The source is a man aged 50 or older with acute or convalescent COVID-19.

V and J are TRBV9 and TRBJ1-4, with a possible D match to TRBD1 (5 bases). CDR1 is SGDLS, CDR2 YYNGEE, per germline. Trimming took 0 bases from V and 2 from J, leaving 5 bases between them. The CDR3 loop spans 14 amino acids. CDR3 sequence (DNA): TGTGCCAGCAGCGTAGGGGGCACTAATGAAAAACTGTTTTTT. Its translation: CASSVGGTNEKLFF.

V gene TRBV7-9 combines with J gene TRBJ2-5; 8 nucleotides line up with TRBD1. In germline, CDR1 is SEHNR, CDR2 FQNEAQ (reference sequence). The CDR3 is made up of 14 amino acids. After removal of 5 bases from V and 5 bases from J, the junction contained 7 bases not matched to a gene. CDR3 coding DNA: TGTGCCAGCAGCACGGACAGGGTGGTTGAGACCCAGTACTTC. It is translated as CASSTDRVVETQYF. The full variable domain, completed using reference TRBV7-9 and TRBJ2-5, is DTGVSQNPRHKITKRGQNVTFRCDPISEHNRLYWYRQTLGQGPEFLTYFQNEAQLEKSRLLSDRFSAERPKGSFSTLEIQRTEQGDSAMYLCASSTDRVVETQYFGPGTRLLVL.

CDR3 sequence (DNA): TGCGCCAGCAGCCAACTGAGACAGGCGCTGGGTGGCTACACCTTC. Its protein is CASSQLRQALGGYTF. The rearrangement joins TRBV4-3 to TRBJ1-2; the D gene is possibly TRBD1 (6 bases). V was cut by 2 bases and J by 7 bases, with 17 bases left in between. This CDR3 has 15 amino acids. CDR1 LGHNA and CDR2 YSLEER come from the germline V gene.